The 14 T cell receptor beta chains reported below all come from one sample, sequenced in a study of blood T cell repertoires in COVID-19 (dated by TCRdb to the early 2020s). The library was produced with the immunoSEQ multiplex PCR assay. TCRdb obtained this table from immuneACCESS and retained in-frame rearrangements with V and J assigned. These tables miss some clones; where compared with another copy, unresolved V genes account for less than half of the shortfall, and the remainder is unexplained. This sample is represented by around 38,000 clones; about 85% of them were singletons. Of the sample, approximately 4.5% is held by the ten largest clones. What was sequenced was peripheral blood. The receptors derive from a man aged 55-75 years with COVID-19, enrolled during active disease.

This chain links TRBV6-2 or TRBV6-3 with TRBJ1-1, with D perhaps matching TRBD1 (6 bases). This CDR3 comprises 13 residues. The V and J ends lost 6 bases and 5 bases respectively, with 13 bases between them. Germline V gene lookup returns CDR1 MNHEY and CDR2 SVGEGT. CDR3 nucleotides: TGTGCCAGCAGCAATACGAGGGGGACTGAAGCTTTCTTT. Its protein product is CASSNTRGTEAFF.

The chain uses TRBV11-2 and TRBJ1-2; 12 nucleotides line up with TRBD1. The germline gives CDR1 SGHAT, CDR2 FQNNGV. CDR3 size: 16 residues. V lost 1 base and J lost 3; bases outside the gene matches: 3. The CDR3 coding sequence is TGTGCCAGCAGCTTAGCGGGGACAGGGGGCGACTATGGCTACACCTTC. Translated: CASSLAGTGGDYGYTF.

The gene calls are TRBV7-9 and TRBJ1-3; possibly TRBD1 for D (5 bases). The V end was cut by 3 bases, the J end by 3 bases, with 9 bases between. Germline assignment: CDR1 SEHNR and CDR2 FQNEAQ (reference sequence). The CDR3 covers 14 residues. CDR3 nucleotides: TGTGCCAGCAGCTTCCAGGGCGTTGGAAACACCATATATTTT. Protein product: CASSFQGVGNTIYF. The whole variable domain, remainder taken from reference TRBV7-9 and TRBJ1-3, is DTGVSQNPRHKITKRGQNVTFRCDPISEHNRLYWYRQTLGQGPEFLTYFQNEAQLEKSRLLSDRFSAERPKGSFSTLEIQRTEQGDSAMYLCASSFQGVGNTIYFGEGSWLTVV.

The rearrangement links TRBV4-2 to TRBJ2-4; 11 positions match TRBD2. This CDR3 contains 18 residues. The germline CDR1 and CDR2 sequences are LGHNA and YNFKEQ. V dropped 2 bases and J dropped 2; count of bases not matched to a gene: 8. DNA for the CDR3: TGTGCCAGCAGCCAATTTGAATCTAGCGGGAGGACCAAAAACATTCAGTACTTC. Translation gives CASSQFESSGRTKNIQYF.

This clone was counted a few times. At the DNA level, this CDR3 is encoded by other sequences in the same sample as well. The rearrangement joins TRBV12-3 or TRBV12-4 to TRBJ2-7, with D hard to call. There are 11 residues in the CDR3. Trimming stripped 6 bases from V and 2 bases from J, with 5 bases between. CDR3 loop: CASSPAYEQYF. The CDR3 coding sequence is TGTGCCAGCAGCCCCGCCTACGAGCAGTACTTC.

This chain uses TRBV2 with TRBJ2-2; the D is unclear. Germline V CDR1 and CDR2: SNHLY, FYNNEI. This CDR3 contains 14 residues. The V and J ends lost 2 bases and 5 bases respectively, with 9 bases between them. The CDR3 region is CASSEKKTTGELFF. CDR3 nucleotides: TGTGCCAGCAGTGAAAAGAAGACAACCGGGGAGCTGTTTTTT.

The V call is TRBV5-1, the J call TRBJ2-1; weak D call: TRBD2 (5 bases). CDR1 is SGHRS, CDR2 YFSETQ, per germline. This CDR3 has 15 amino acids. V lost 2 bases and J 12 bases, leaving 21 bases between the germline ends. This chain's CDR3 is CASSLRVGNNEGQFF. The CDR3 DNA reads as TGCGCCAGCAGCTTAAGGGTAGGGAACAATGAGGGGCAGTTCTTC.

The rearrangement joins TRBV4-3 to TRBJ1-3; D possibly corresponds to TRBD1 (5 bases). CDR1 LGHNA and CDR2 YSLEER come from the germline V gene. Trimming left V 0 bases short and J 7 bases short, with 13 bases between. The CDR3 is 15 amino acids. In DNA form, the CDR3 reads TGCGCCAGCAGCCAAGATCGCAGGGTGGGGAACACCATATATTTT. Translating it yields CASSQDRRVGNTIYF.

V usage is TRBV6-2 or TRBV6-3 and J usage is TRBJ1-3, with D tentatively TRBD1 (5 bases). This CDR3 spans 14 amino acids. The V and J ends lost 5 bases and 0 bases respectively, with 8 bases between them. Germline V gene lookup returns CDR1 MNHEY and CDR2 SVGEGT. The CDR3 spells CASSPQASGNTIYF. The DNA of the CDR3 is TGTGCCAGCAGTCCACAGGCCTCTGGAAACACCATATATTTT.

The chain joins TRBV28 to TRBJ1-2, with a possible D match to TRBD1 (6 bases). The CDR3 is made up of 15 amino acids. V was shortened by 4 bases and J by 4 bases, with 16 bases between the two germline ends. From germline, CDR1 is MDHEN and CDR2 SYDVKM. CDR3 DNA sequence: TGTGCCAGCAGTTCCTCGCTTACAGGGACCTATGGCTACACCTTC. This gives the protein CASSSSLTGTYGYTF.

CDR3 protein: CASSQDSRNEQFF. The CDR3 coding sequence is TGTGCCAGCAGCCAAGATAGCAGAAATGAGCAGTTCTTC. The genes are TRBV4-2 and TRBJ2-1; D is uncertain. This CDR3 has 13 residues. In germline, CDR1 is LGHNA, CDR2 YNFKEQ. V lost 0 bases, J lost 7 bases, and 7 bases lay in between.

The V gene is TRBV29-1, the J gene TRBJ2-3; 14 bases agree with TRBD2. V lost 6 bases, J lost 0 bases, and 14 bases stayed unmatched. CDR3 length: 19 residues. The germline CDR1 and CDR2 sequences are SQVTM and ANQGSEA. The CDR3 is CSVAAGLAGVVGSTDTQYF. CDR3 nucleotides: TGCAGCGTGGCCGCGGGACTAGCGGGAGTGGTCGGCAGCACAGATACGCAGTATTTT.

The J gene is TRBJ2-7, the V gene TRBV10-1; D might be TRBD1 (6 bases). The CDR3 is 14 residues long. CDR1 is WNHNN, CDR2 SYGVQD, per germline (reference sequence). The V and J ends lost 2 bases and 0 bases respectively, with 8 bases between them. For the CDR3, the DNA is TGCGCCAGCAGTGAGCAGGGGATCTCCTACGAGCAGTACTTC. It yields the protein CASSEQGISYEQYF.

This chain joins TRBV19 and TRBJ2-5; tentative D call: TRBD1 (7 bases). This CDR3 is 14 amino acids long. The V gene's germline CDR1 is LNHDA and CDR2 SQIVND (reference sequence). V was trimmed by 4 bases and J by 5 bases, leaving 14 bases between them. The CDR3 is CASSSAGGMETQYF. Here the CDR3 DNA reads TGTGCCAGTAGTAGCGCAGGGGGGATGGAGACCCAGTACTTC.